The T cell receptor (beta chain) described here comes from a study of T cell responses to AZD1222 COVID-19 vaccine. This clone is labeled as large. The antigen is undetermined. Profiling relied on immunoSEQ multiplex PCR, and the TCRdb table lists in-frame clones only, not all of them. The sample contains more than 95,000 clones, 89% of which appear only once. Study results and limitations: Dominant at 160-218 and 743-854, vaccine-associated CD4 TCRs also spanned spike.

The CDR3 extends over 14 amino acids. V was cut by 4 bases and J by 3 bases, with 12 bases left in between. The germline V gene has CDR1 LNHDA and CDR2 SQIVND (reference sequence). The sequencing here drew on peripheral blood, taken on day 0 of AZD1222 vaccination. This chain uses TRBV19 with TRBJ1-1; D is perhaps TRBD1 (6 bases). The receptor's source is an adult in good health. CDR3 coding DNA: TGTGCCAGTAGTAAACAGGGTAGGGACACTGAAGCTTTCTTT. Its protein product is CASSKQGRDTEAFF.